The rows below give T cell receptor beta chains drawn from one sample of a study of CD8+ T cells in alopecia areata. Here immunoSEQ multiplex PCR was the method, and the copy in TCRdb shows in-frame clones only, minus some. In the table there are 140,000 to 150,000 clones, 40% to 55% of which are singletons. Sequencing was performed on CD4+ T cells sorted from blood, taken at week 0. The receptor source for this set is a human donor with alopecia areata. Both conserved end residues are part of each CDR3. D genes are given only for firm matches. Some rows mark clone size as missing; the rest say once, few, many or name a class of expanded clone.

clone_size: NA
j_call: TRBJ1-1
d_call: NA
v_call: TRBV29-1
cdr3_nt: TGCAGCGTTGCCCGGGAGGGCACTGAAGCTTTCTTT
cdr3_aa: CSVAREGTEAFF

clone_size: few
j_call: TRBJ1-5
d_call: NA
v_call: TRBV25-1
cdr3_nt: TGTGCCAGCAGTGACCCCACCGATGGGGGCAATCAGCCCCAGCATTTT
cdr3_aa: CASSDPTDGGNQPQHF

clone_size: few
j_call: TRBJ2-2
d_call: NA
v_call: TRBV29-1
cdr3_nt: TGCAGCGCGGTCACAGATTACACCGGGGAGCTGTTTTTT
cdr3_aa: CSAVTDYTGELFF

clone_size: NA
j_call: TRBJ2-7
d_call: TRBD2
v_call: TRBV2
cdr3_nt: TGTGCCAGCAGTGCAACTAGCGGACCCTACGAGCAGTACTTC
cdr3_aa: CASSATSGPYEQYF

clone_size: NA
j_call: TRBJ2-5
d_call: TRBD1
v_call: TRBV30
cdr3_nt: TGTGCCTGGAGTGAGGGGTTCGGGACAGGGACCCCAACTGGGTGGACCCAGTACTTC
cdr3_aa: CAWSEGFGTGTPTGWTQYF

clone_size: NA
j_call: TRBJ2-1
d_call: TRBD2
v_call: TRBV27
cdr3_nt: TGTGCCAGCAGTCCGAGCCCAGGACTAGTTCGTGAGCAGTTCTTC
cdr3_aa: CASSPSPGLVREQFF

clone_size: NA
j_call: TRBJ1-1
d_call: TRBD1
v_call: TRBV29-1
cdr3_nt: TGCAGCGTGCCCAGGACAGGGCTAATGAACACTGAAGCTTTCTTT
cdr3_aa: CSVPRTGLMNTEAFF

clone_size: NA
j_call: TRBJ2-7
d_call: NA
v_call: TRBV15
cdr3_nt: TGTGCCACCAGCAGAGATATCAGCGAGCAGTACTTC
cdr3_aa: CATSRDISEQYF

clone_size: few
j_call: TRBJ1-1
d_call: NA
v_call: TRBV6-6
cdr3_nt: TGTGCCAGCAGTTACAGTACTGAAGCTTTCTTT
cdr3_aa: CASSYSTEAFF

clone_size: NA
j_call: TRBJ1-1
d_call: NA
v_call: TRBV6-5
cdr3_nt: TGTGCCAGCAGTTATTTGTCAAGCCGTAATGCTGAAGCTTTCTTT
cdr3_aa: CASSYLSSRNAEAFF

clone_size: NA
j_call: TRBJ2-1
d_call: TRBD2
v_call: TRBV4-2
cdr3_nt: TGTGCCAGCAGCCAAGGGACTAGCGGGAGCGGGGACAATGAGCAGTTCTTC
cdr3_aa: CASSQGTSGSGDNEQFF

clone_size: NA
j_call: TRBJ1-2
d_call: NA
v_call: TRBV18
cdr3_nt: TGTGCCAGCTCACCAACCTACACTCTCCCTAACTATGGCTACACCTTC
cdr3_aa: CASSPTYTLPNYGYTF

clone_size: NA
j_call: TRBJ2-5
d_call: TRBD1
v_call: TRBV2
cdr3_nt: TGTGCCAGCAGCCGGGACAGCCAAGAGACCCAGTACTTC
cdr3_aa: CASSRDSQETQYF

clone_size: NA
j_call: TRBJ1-2
d_call: NA
v_call: TRBV4-3
cdr3_nt: TGCGCCAGCAGCCCCGCAGGTATAGGAGAGGGCTATGGCTACACCTTC
cdr3_aa: CASSPAGIGEGYGYTF

clone_size: few
j_call: TRBJ2-2
d_call: NA
v_call: TRBV7-2
cdr3_nt: TGTGCCAGCAGCTTTAGCGGCGGGGAGCTGTTTTTT
cdr3_aa: CASSFSGGELFF

clone_size: NA
j_call: TRBJ2-2
d_call: TRBD2
v_call: TRBV5-1
cdr3_nt: TGCGCCAGCAGCTTGCTGGCGGGAGCGAACACCGGGGAGCTGTTTTTT
cdr3_aa: CASSLLAGANTGELFF

clone_size: NA
j_call: TRBJ2-7
d_call: NA
v_call: TRBV29-1
cdr3_nt: TGCAGCCCTCCCCGGTACGAGCAGTACTTC
cdr3_aa: CSPPRYEQYF

clone_size: NA
j_call: TRBJ2-1
d_call: TRBD2
v_call: TRBV29-1
cdr3_nt: TGCACCTCGCGGGAGGCGAATGAGCAGTTCTTC
cdr3_aa: CTSREANEQFF

clone_size: NA
j_call: TRBJ2-5
d_call: NA
v_call: TRBV29-1
cdr3_nt: TGCAGCTGTACCCCGGGGGACCAAGAGACCCAGTACTTC
cdr3_aa: CSCTPGDQETQYF

clone_size: NA
j_call: TRBJ2-3
d_call: TRBD2
v_call: TRBV15
cdr3_nt: TGTGCCACCAGCAGCAGATTACCCGGGACTAGCGGGAGGGTCTTTGAAGATACGCAGTATTTT
cdr3_aa: CATSSRLPGTSGRVFEDTQYF

clone_size: NA
j_call: TRBJ2-3
d_call: NA
v_call: TRBV29-1
cdr3_nt: TGCAGCGTTGAAGATCAGGAGGAGGGCACAGATACGCAGTATTTT
cdr3_aa: CSVEDQEEGTDTQYF

clone_size: NA
j_call: TRBJ2-4
d_call: TRBD2
v_call: TRBV4-1
cdr3_nt: TGCGCCAGCAGCCAAGGGGGGGGAAGCGGGAGGGCCGCGTGGAAAAACATTCAGTACTTC
cdr3_aa: CASSQGGGSGRAAWKNIQYF

clone_size: NA
j_call: TRBJ1-5
d_call: NA
v_call: TRBV20-1
cdr3_nt: TGCAGTGCCCCGAGCGAAGGACCCCAGCATTTT
cdr3_aa: CSAPSEGPQHF

clone_size: few
j_call: TRBJ1-1
d_call: NA
v_call: TRBV6-1
cdr3_nt: TGTGCCAGCAGTGAACGGCACAAAAACACTGAAGCTTTCTTT
cdr3_aa: CASSERHKNTEAFF

clone_size: NA
j_call: TRBJ1-5
d_call: NA
v_call: TRBV30
cdr3_nt: TGTGCCTGGAGGAGAGGAGGGCAGGGAAATCAGCCCCAGCATTTT
cdr3_aa: CAWRRGGQGNQPQHF

clone_size: NA
j_call: TRBJ2-3
d_call: NA
v_call: TRBV25-1
cdr3_nt: TGTGCCAGCAGTGGCAGGTCAGATACGCAGTATTTT
cdr3_aa: CASSGRSDTQYF

clone_size: NA
j_call: TRBJ2-7
d_call: TRBD1
v_call: TRBV7-3
cdr3_nt: TGTGCCAGCAGCTGGACAGGGGCGGGTGAGCAGTACTTC
cdr3_aa: CASSWTGAGEQYF

clone_size: few
j_call: TRBJ1-2
d_call: NA
v_call: TRBV23-1
cdr3_nt: TGCGCCAGCAGTCAATCTACCGCGACGTTTAACTATGGCTACACCTTC
cdr3_aa: CASSQSTATFNYGYTF

clone_size: NA
j_call: TRBJ1-5
d_call: NA
v_call: TRBV5-6
cdr3_nt: TGTGCCAGCAGCCCAGGGCTTGGGTCAGGGGATCAGCCCCAGCATTTT
cdr3_aa: CASSPGLGSGDQPQHF

clone_size: few
j_call: TRBJ2-5
d_call: NA
v_call: TRBV7-8
cdr3_nt: TGTGCCAGCAGCTTTACAGAGACCCAGTACTTC
cdr3_aa: CASSFTETQYF

clone_size: few
j_call: TRBJ1-1
d_call: NA
v_call: TRBV29-1
cdr3_nt: TGCAGCGCAAGACCGACTCTGGGCACTGAAGCTTTCTTT
cdr3_aa: CSARPTLGTEAFF